The present TCR beta chain was sequenced within a study of human T cells and chemical hapten exposure. As to this clonotype: Its ends do not fully match the called genes, so a read error is possible.

Library preparation tagged each individual cDNA molecule with a unique molecular identifier. Via MiXCR, TCRdb re-called the RACE reads, giving one row per CDR3 protein. The sample has under 150,000 distinct CDR3 sequences, around 10% seen once. Time point defined: patch test 1, 2 weeks after DPC sensitization. Stated treatment: therapeutic diphenylcyclopropenone sensitization with weekly scalp DPC. The authors' total RNA extraction used unfractionated whole blood. This CDR3 spans 14 amino acids. Germline-derived CDR1 and CDR2 are MNHEY and SVGAGI. The rearrangement uses TRBV6-5 and TRBJ2-7; D unresolved. The TCR comes from a woman aged 45-60 years with alopecia areata. Some clones in this sample may be carry-over from other donors' samples. The specimen was whole blood, collected in connection with sensitization to the hapten diphenylcyclopropenone (DPC). This CDR3 reads CASSSTRRPYEQHF. CDR3 nucleotides: TGTGCCAGCAGTTCCACCCGCAGGCCCTACGAGCAGCACTTC.